The T cell receptor beta chain under discussion was sequenced for a study of shared clonotypes between healthy human individuals. TCRdb keeps only in-frame clones here, not all; method: immunoSEQ multiplex PCR. The table has about 2.4 million clones, 80% to 95% seen once. Donors were healthy HIV-negative adults without recently reported acute infections or vaccinations. Worth noting for this clone: What it binds is unknown.

Study observations and caveats: Roughly 5% of naive CD4 clonotypes were common to a handful of donors. Naive subsets usually exceeded memory subsets in estimated richness.

What was sequenced was naive CD4+ T cells from PBMCs. Subset of the sample: CD45RA+ positively selected. The receptor was derived from a man between 18 and 35 years old in good health. Some clones in this sample may be carry-over from other donors' samples.

The CDR3: CASSLTQADTQYF. The CDR3 nucleotides are TGTGCCAGCAGCTTAACACAGGCAGATACGCAGTATTTT. The V call is TRBV7-3, the J call TRBJ2-3; possible D gene TRBD1, 5 bases. Germline CDR1 SGHTA, CDR2 FQGTGA. The V end lost 0 bases, the J end lost 4 bases, and 5 bases lay between the germline ends. The CDR3 sequence is 13 residues long. Based on the CDR3 plus reference TRBV7-3 and TRBJ2-3, the full variable domain is GAGVSQTPSNKVTEKGKYVELRCDPISGHTALYWYRQSLGQGPEFLIYFQGTGAADDSGLPNDRFFAVRPEGSVSTLKIQRTERGDSAVYLCASSLTQADTQYFGPGTRLTVL.